This TCR beta chain was identified during a study of identical twins. This clonotype was counted only a few times. Each CDR3 protein gets one entry after TCRdb re-called the 5' RACE reads with MiXCR. The data show around 490,000 distinct CDR3 sequences, roughly an eighth seen once. The same sample was also used in a study of yellow fever vaccine responses in identical twins.

The material sequenced was CD4+ T cells sorted from blood. This sequence was found in a young woman in good health.

CDR3 bases: TGCGCCAGCAGCCCGACCGGGACTAGCGGACTTAATGAGCAGTTCTTC. This sequence encodes CASSPTGTSGLNEQFF. This rearrangement joins TRBV5-1 to TRBJ2-1, with 11 bases that match TRBD2. The CDR3 consists of 16 residues. V was pared by 4 bases and J by 7 bases, with 10 bases of the junction left unmatched. Germline V gene sequence: CDR1 SGHRS, CDR2 YFSETQ.